What follows are 25 T cell receptor beta chains derived from one specimen sequenced in a study of T cell repertoires in cytomegalovirus infection. A single record per CDR3 protein comes from TCRdb applying MiXCR to the reads. The table has 250,000 to 300,000 distinct CDR3 sequences, 22% seen once. Their specific antigens are unknown. Sequencing used cultured PBMCs, obtained from culture after CMV antigen stimulation. Receptors originate from a human donor in good health (CMV status not recorded). Some clones in this sample may be carry-over from other donors' samples.

J is TRBJ1-4 and V is TRBV28; D remains ambiguous. Germline values: CDR1 MDHEN, CDR2 SYDVKM. Trimming cost V 4 bases and J 0 bases, with 12 bases left between them. This CDR3 spans 16 amino acids. As DNA, the CDR3 is TGTGCCAGCAGTTCCGTCGGACCGACAACTAATGAAAAACTGTTTTTT. Protein sequence: CASSSVGPTTNEKLFF.

This clonotype is a singleton in its sample. For the CDR3, the DNA is TGTGCCAGCAGTGGGGGTCTGCGAACCCACTACGAGCAGTACTTC. It translates to CASSGGLRTHYEQYF. The chain employs TRBV28 and TRBJ2-7; tentatively, D is TRBD1 or TRBD2 (5 bases each). V gave up 5 bases and J gave up 3 bases, with 17 bases separating them. The CDR3 length is 15 residues. CDR1 is MDHEN and CDR2 is SYDVKM in the germline V gene.

The chain is built from TRBV6-1 and TRBJ1-5; D unclear. Between the trimmed V and J ends, which lost 2 bases and 6 bases, there was a span of 8 bases. CDR3 length: 13 residues. From germline, CDR1 is MNHNS and CDR2 SASEGT. The CDR3 loop is CASSEFVGQPQHF. CDR3 nucleotide sequence: TGTGCCAGCAGTGAATTTGTCGGTCAGCCCCAGCATTTT.

The chain carries TRBV27 and TRBJ2-2; 8 nucleotides match TRBD1. This CDR3 spans 16 amino acids. V gave up 2 bases and J gave up 5 bases; unmatched junction bases: 7. Germline V gene sequence: CDR1 MNHEY, CDR2 SMNVEV (reference sequence). The CDR3 DNA is TGTGCCAGCAGTTTAAGGACAGGGATCGGAACCGGGGAGCTGTTTTTT. Its translation is CASSLRTGIGTGELFF.

This clonotype was observed a handful of times. This rearrangement joins TRBV5-1 to TRBJ2-1, with 11 bases identical to TRBD2. Germline loops: CDR1 SGHRS, CDR2 YFSETQ. After removal of 4 bases from V and 7 bases from J, the junction contained 10 bases not matched to a gene. This CDR3 has 16 residues. The DNA of the CDR3 is TGCGCCAGCAGCGCAGGAAGTGCTAGCGGGGGGAATGAGCAGTTCTTC. Translated, it gives CASSAGSASGGNEQFF.

The V gene is TRBV27, the J gene TRBJ2-5; 10 positions agree with TRBD2. Germline trimming cut 10 bases from V and 4 bases from J; bases unmatched to any gene: 12. The CDR3 length is 15 residues. CDR1 is MNHEY, CDR2 SMNVEV, per germline (reference sequence). CDR3 in amino acids: CATKTLAGVLETQYF. The CDR3 DNA follows: TGTGCCACAAAAACGCTAGCGGGAGTTTTAGAGACCCAGTACTTC.

V and J are TRBV7-3 and TRBJ2-1, with 11 bases identical to TRBD2. With V trimmed by 1 base and J by 6 bases, 2 bases remained unmatched. The germline CDR1 and CDR2 sequences are SGHTA and FQGTGA. The CDR3 is made up of 15 amino acids. The CDR3 DNA sequence: TGTGCCAGCAGCTTAATACTAGCGGGAGTCAATGAGCAGTTCTTC. It is translated as CASSLILAGVNEQFF.

The genes are TRBV6-2 or TRBV6-3 and TRBJ1-2; 11 positions match TRBD1. V trimming: 6 bases; J trimming: 7 bases; junction bases outside the gene matches: 4. This CDR3 spans 13 amino acids. Germline values: CDR1 MNHEY, CDR2 SVGEGT. DNA for the CDR3: TGTGCCAGCAGCCGGACAGGGGGCTTTGGCTACACCTTC. This codes for CASSRTGGFGYTF.

This clonotype was detected a few times. The CDR3 DNA follows: TGTGCCAGCAGCATCTATACAGGGAATCGAGGCACAGATACGCAGTATTTT. Encoded protein: CASSIYTGNRGTDTQYF. V is TRBV7-9 and J is TRBJ2-3, with D possibly being TRBD1 (6 bases). Between the trimmed V and J ends, which lost 5 bases and 1 base, there was a span of 19 bases. The V gene's germline CDR1 is SEHNR and CDR2 FQNEAQ (reference sequence). The CDR3 sequence is 17 residues long.

The sample holds many counts of this clonotype. The chain uses TRBV7-9 and TRBJ2-7; D uncertain. The CDR3 length is 10 residues. V dropped 4 bases and J dropped 13 bases, with 11 bases sitting between them. Germline lookup yields CDR1 SEHNR and CDR2 FQNEAQ (reference sequence). The CDR3 region is CASSCPCSYF. CDR3 coding DNA: TGTGCCAGCAGCTGTCCCTGTAGCTACTTC.

The V call is TRBV20-1, the J call TRBJ2-5, with 9 positions matching TRBD1. Unmatched junction bases numbered 9, after V lost 0 bases and J lost 4 bases. Germline V CDR1 and CDR2: DFQATT, SNEGSKA (reference sequence). The CDR3 length is 16 residues. The CDR3 DNA follows: TGCAGTGCTAGAGATCTAATCGACAGGGGGGCAGAGACCCAGTACTTC. This codes for CSARDLIDRGAETQYF.

This clonotype was seen only a few times. This chain uses TRBV18 with TRBJ2-1; tentative D call: TRBD1 (5 bases). The CDR3 consists of 13 residues. Germline CDR1 reads KGHSH; CDR2 reads LQKENI. Trimming removed 4 bases at V and 5 bases at J, with 9 bases between. In DNA form, the CDR3 reads TGTGCCAGCTCACAGGGGTCGGACAATGAGCAGTTCTTC. It encodes CASSQGSDNEQFF.

The chain uses TRBV20-1 and TRBJ1-2, with a weak D call TRBD1 (5 bases). The V end lost 4 bases, the J end lost 8 bases, and 14 bases lay between the germline ends. Looked up from germline, CDR1 is DFQATT and CDR2 is SNEGSKA (reference sequence). There are 12 residues in the CDR3. CDR3 loop: CSATPGGRGYTF. In nucleotides, the CDR3 is TGCAGTGCTACTCCGGGGGGACGGGGCTACACCTTC.

This clonotype was detected only a few times. This chain uses TRBV27 with TRBJ2-1; D possibly corresponds to TRBD1 (6 bases). Per germline, CDR1 MNHEY and CDR2 SMNVEV (reference sequence). CDR3 size: 16 residues. Trimming shortened V by 6 bases and J by 2 bases, and 17 bases separated the two germline ends. The CDR3 sequence: CASRASAGTPYNEQFF. The CDR3 DNA reads as TGTGCCAGCAGGGCGTCCGCCGGGACACCCTACAATGAGCAGTTCTTC.

This clonotype was observed many times. The V and J genes are TRBV7-2 and TRBJ2-3; TRBD2 aligns across 10 bases. J was trimmed by 4 bases and V by 4 bases; bases with no gene match: 11. This CDR3 region has 17 residues. Germline lookup yields CDR1 SGHTA and CDR2 FQGNSA. CDR3 loop: CASSSRLAGVGPDTQYF. Here the CDR3 DNA reads TGTGCCAGCAGCTCCCGCCTAGCGGGGGTGGGGCCAGATACGCAGTATTTT.

V is TRBV7-9 and J is TRBJ2-7; 7 bases align to TRBD1. The CDR3 totals 13 residues. CDR1 SEHNR and CDR2 FQNEAQ come from the germline V gene (reference sequence). Losses at the gene ends were 3 bases for V and 5 bases for J; bases not matched to a gene: 4. The CDR3 DNA reads as TGTGCCAGCAGCTTCCTAGGGGGCGACGAGCAGTACGTC. This sequence encodes CASSFLGGDEQYV.

This clonotype was detected ten times or more. The chain joins TRBV25-1 to TRBJ1-1, with D hard to call. Trimming stripped 3 bases from V and 4 bases from J, with 15 bases between. The CDR3 spans 15 residues. CDR1 and CDR2 from the germline V gene are MGHDK and SYGVNS. CDR3 in amino acids: CASSEPYREGTEAFF. DNA for the CDR3: TGTGCCAGCAGTGAGCCGTACAGAGAGGGCACTGAAGCTTTCTTT.

This chain connects TRBV27 to TRBJ2-7; 10 nucleotides align to TRBD1. The CDR3 length is 15 residues. Trimming cost V 10 bases and J 2 bases; bases outside gene matches: 11. Per the germline V gene, CDR1 is MNHEY and CDR2 is SMNVEV (reference sequence). The CDR3 region has the DNA TGTGCCACCAAGAGGGGAGGGACAGGGGCCTACGAGCAGTACTTC. It yields the protein CATKRGGTGAYEQYF.

The V gene is TRBV6-6, the J gene TRBJ2-2, with a weak D call TRBD2 (6 bases). Germline V gene sequence: CDR1 MNHNY, CDR2 SVGAGI (reference sequence). The CDR3 is made up of 16 amino acids. V lost 0 bases and J lost 4, with 12 bases in between. CDR3 nucleotide sequence: TGTGCCAGCAGTTACTCGCTCGGGCGGGGCACCGGGGAGCTGTTTTTT. Its translation: CASSYSLGRGTGELFF.

The chain links TRBV6-2 or TRBV6-3 to TRBJ1-2; D is unclear. The V and J ends lost 0 bases and 6 bases respectively, with 8 bases between them. CDR1 is MNHEY and CDR2 is SVGEGT in the germline V gene. There are 13 residues in the CDR3. The DNA of the CDR3 is TGTGCCAGCAGTTACTCGATGAAGGATGGCTACACCTTC. Its translation is CASSYSMKDGYTF.

CDR3 sequence (DNA): TGTGCCAGCAGCTACTCCGGGACAGGGAGGTTCAATCAGCCCCAGCATTTT. Translating gives CASSYSGTGRFNQPQHF. The chain combines TRBV5-6 with TRBJ1-5; TRBD1 agrees at 9 bases. Germline assignment: CDR1 SGHDT and CDR2 YYEEEE. V lost 3 bases, J lost 3 bases, and 10 bases stayed unmatched. There are 17 residues in the CDR3.

This clonotype was detected ten times or more. V usage is TRBV11-3 and J usage is TRBJ2-7; D is perhaps TRBD1 (6 bases). Germline V gives CDR1 SGHNT, CDR2 YENEEA. Trimming removed 5 bases at V and 0 bases at J, with 14 bases between. CDR3 length: 15 residues. The CDR3 DNA sequence: TGTGCCAGCAGCGGGGAAGGGGGTAGCTCCTACGAGCAGTACGTC. Residues: CASSGEGGSSYEQYV.

The rearrangement joins TRBV6-1 to TRBJ2-3; TRBD1 matches 7 bases. Unmatched junction bases numbered 8, after V lost 6 bases and J lost 2 bases. Germline V CDR1 and CDR2: MNHNS, SASEGT. The CDR3 consists of 15 residues. The CDR3 DNA follows: TGTGCCAGCAGCCATAGGGGGCTATCCACAGATACGCAGTATTTT. Encoded protein: CASSHRGLSTDTQYF.

Note on this clonotype: This may be a read error: a much more frequent sequence differs by one nucleotide. This chain uses TRBV7-2 with TRBJ1-3, with D hard to call. Germline CDR1 and CDR2: SGHTA and FQGNSA. Trimming stripped 3 bases from V and 7 bases from J, with 10 bases between. This CDR3 spans 13 amino acids. The CDR3 spells CASSLTIGNTIYF. The CDR3 DNA reads as TGTGCCAGCAGCTTGACAATCGGGAACACCATATATTTT. Looking up the rest from reference TRBV7-2 and TRBJ1-3 gives the full variable domain: GAGVSQSPSNKVTEKGKDVELRCDPISGHTALYWYRQSLGQGLEFLIYFQGNSAPDKSGLPSDRFSAERTGGSVSTLTIQRTQQEDSAVYLCASSLTIGNTIYFGEGSWLTVV.

V usage is TRBV5-1 and J usage is TRBJ2-1; 12 nucleotides agree with TRBD2. The CDR3 is made up of 16 amino acids. V lost 4 bases and J lost 7; bases outside the gene matches: 9. Germline V gives CDR1 SGHRS, CDR2 YFSETQ. CDR3 loop: CASSLRLAGDLNEQFF. CDR3 bases: TGCGCCAGCAGCCTCAGACTAGCGGGGGATCTTAATGAGCAGTTCTTC. Full variable domain (rest looked up from reference TRBV5-1 and TRBJ2-1): KAGVTQTPRYLIKTRGQQVTLSCSPISGHRSVSWYQQTPGQGLQFLFEYFSETQRNKGNFPGRFSGRQFSNSRSEMNVSTLELGDSALYLCASSLRLAGDLNEQFFGPGTRLTVL.